Each of the 22 T cell receptor beta chains below was sequenced from the same sample in a study of OX40 agonist ivuxolimab in advanced cancers. Using immunoSEQ multiplex PCR, the repertoire was profiled, and TCRdb retains in-frame clones only, with some absent. This table has 15,000 or so clones, 70% to 85% appearing once. The source material was CD4+ or CD8+ T cells sorted from blood, sampled in a trial of the OX40 agonist ivuxolimab. All receptors derive from an adult with an advanced solid tumor such as melanoma, head and neck, liver or kidney cancer.

This clone was seen more than once but under ten times. CDR3 loop: CASEKGLAGGHNEQFF. CDR3 coding DNA: TGTGCTAGTGAAAAAGGACTAGCGGGAGGGCACAATGAGCAGTTCTTC. This sequence joins TRBV12-5 and TRBJ2-1; the match to TRBD2 covers 15 bases. V gave up 7 bases and J gave up 5 bases; unmatched junction bases: 6. The CDR3 is 16 amino acids. Germline V gene data show CDR1 as LGHNT and CDR2 as FRNRAP. The full variable domain, its missing parts supplied by reference TRBV12-5 and TRBJ2-1, is DARVTQTPRHKVTEMGQEVTMRCQPILGHNTVFWYRQTMMQGLELLAYFRNRAPLDDSGMPKDRFSAEMPDATLATLKIQPSEPRDSAVYFCASEKGLAGGHNEQFFGPGTRLTVL.

This clone was seen once. The V call is TRBV27, the J call TRBJ2-1; D not resolved. This CDR3 comprises 13 residues. V was clipped by 6 bases and J by 5 bases, with 11 bases between them. Germline CDR1 reads MNHEY; CDR2 reads SMNVEV (reference sequence). The CDR3: CASSYNFNNEQFF. The CDR3 DNA reads as TGTGCCAGCAGCTATAATTTCAACAATGAGCAGTTCTTC.

V gene TRBV5-1 combines with J gene TRBJ1-2; possibly TRBD1 for D (5 bases). CDR1 is SGHRS and CDR2 is YFSETQ in the germline V gene. Trimming removed 4 bases from V and 4 bases from J, with 17 bases in between. CDR3 length: 15 amino acids. As DNA, the CDR3 is TGCGCCAGCAGCCTACCGGGACGGGGGGTCTATGGCTACACCTTC. This translates into CASSLPGRGVYGYTF.

This clone appeared a single time. V and J are TRBV28 and TRBJ2-5; perhaps TRBD2 as D (6 bases). CDR1 is MDHEN and CDR2 is SYDVKM in the germline V gene. This CDR3 region has 16 residues. Deletions cut 6 bases from V and 5 bases from J, with 22 bases between. The CDR3 nucleotides read TGTGCCAGCAGCCCCAACCTCGGGGGAGCGTGGGAGACCCAGTACTTC. This gives the protein CASSPNLGGAWETQYF.

This clone was observed a single time. The chain is built from TRBV5-4 and TRBJ2-3, with D unclear. CDR1 and CDR2 from the germline V gene are SGHNT and YYREEE (reference sequence). Trimming removed 4 bases at V and 2 bases at J, with 2 bases between. The CDR3 is 11 residues long. This CDR3 reads CASSLTDTQYF. CDR3 coding DNA: TGTGCCAGCAGCCTCACAGATACGCAGTATTTT.

V gene TRBV15 combines with J gene TRBJ1-2; D gene ambiguous. Between the trimmed V and J ends, which lost 0 bases and 2 bases, there was a span of 7 bases. The CDR3 contains 14 residues. Germline V lookup: CDR1 LNHNV, CDR2 YYDKDF (reference sequence). The CDR3 DNA reads as TGTGCCACCAGCAGAGATGAAGGCAACTATGGCTACACCTTC. It yields the protein CATSRDEGNYGYTF.

The chain carries TRBV9 and TRBJ1-2; D may be TRBD1 (6 bases). The CDR3 runs 15 residues. With 2 bases removed from V and 7 bases from J, the gap between germline ends came to 18 bases. The germline V gene encodes CDR1 SGDLS and CDR2 YYNGEE. Here the CDR3 reads CASSVPGPKGGGYTF. The CDR3 nucleotides are TGTGCCAGCAGCGTTCCGGGACCCAAAGGGGGTGGCTACACCTTC. Full variable domain (missing parts from reference TRBV9 and TRBJ1-2): DSGVTQTPKHLITATGQRVTLRCSPRSGDLSVYWYQQSLDQGLQFLIQYYNGEERAKGNILERFSAQQFPDLHSELNLSSLELGDSALYFCASSVPGPKGGGYTFGSGTRLTVV.

CDR3 amino acids: CASRTGDGYTF. The CDR3 nucleotides are TGTGCCAGCAGGACAGGGGATGGCTACACCTTC. The gene calls are TRBV7-9 and TRBJ1-2; TRBD1 matches 8 bases. The CDR3 covers 11 residues. CDR1 and CDR2 from the germline V gene are SEHNR and FQNEAQ (reference sequence). With 6 bases clipped from V and 6 bases from J, the junction kept 0 bases outside the gene matches.

The V gene is TRBV10-3, the J gene TRBJ2-2, with D perhaps matching TRBD1 (6 bases). V shed 3 bases and J shed 1 base, with 12 bases lying between them. CDR1 is ENHRY, CDR2 SYGVKD, per germline. The CDR3 totals 16 residues. The CDR3 here is CAISEVGTQNTGELFF. The CDR3 DNA reads as TGTGCCATCAGTGAAGTTGGGACACAGAACACCGGGGAGCTGTTTTTT.

This clone appeared a single time. The chain links TRBV6-6 to TRBJ1-2; the D is unclear. This CDR3 comprises 16 residues. With 6 bases removed from V and 4 bases from J, the gap between germline ends came to 21 bases. Germline values: CDR1 MNHNY, CDR2 SVGAGI (reference sequence). CDR3 bases: TGTGCCAGCAGGCCTACGTTTGATTCTGGTATCTATGGCTACACCTTC. This sequence encodes CASRPTFDSGIYGYTF.

The V and J genes are TRBV27 and TRBJ1-2; tentatively, D is TRBD1 (5 bases). Trimming left V 3 bases short and J 5 bases short, with 10 bases between. This CDR3 has 13 residues. CDR1 MNHEY and CDR2 SMNVEV come from the germline V gene (reference sequence). The CDR3 spells CASSLGRTYGYTF. In DNA form, the CDR3 reads TGTGCCAGCAGTTTGGGTCGGACATATGGCTACACCTTC.

The chain carries TRBV13 and TRBJ2-4, with D perhaps matching TRBD2 (6 bases). CDR1 and CDR2 from the germline V gene are PRHDT and FYEKMQ (reference sequence). CDR3 length: 16 amino acids. V was clipped by 0 bases and J by 6 bases, with 15 bases between them. The CDR3 DNA follows: TGTGCCAGCAGCTTAGGCCGGGTCGGGGGTTTAAACATTCAGTACTTC. This codes for CASSLGRVGGLNIQYF.

In this sample, this clone turned up a few times. This chain connects TRBV7-9 to TRBJ2-7; TRBD2 agrees at 7 bases. The CDR3 spans 14 residues. With V trimmed by 5 bases and J by 6 bases, 10 bases remained unmatched. The germline gives CDR1 SEHNR, CDR2 FQNEAQ (reference sequence). The CDR3 loop reads CASSHPSGIGEQYF. DNA of the CDR3: TGTGCCAGCAGCCACCCAAGCGGGATAGGCGAGCAGTACTTC.

The chain recombines TRBV5-1 with TRBJ2-3; no reliable D call. Germline values: CDR1 SGHRS, CDR2 YFSETQ. The CDR3 sequence is 12 residues long. V was clipped by 1 base and J by 2 bases, with 2 bases between them. CDR3 in amino acids: CASSLSTDTQYF. In DNA, the CDR3 is TGCGCCAGCAGCTTGTCCACAGATACGCAGTATTTT.

With regard to this clone: This specimen includes other DNA sequences encoding the same CDR3. The J gene is TRBJ1-5, the V gene TRBV30; D gene ambiguous. CDR3 length: 13 residues. Germline V lookup: CDR1 GTSNPN, CDR2 SVGIG (reference sequence). Trimming left V 0 bases short and J 1 base short, with 4 bases between. The chain's CDR3 is CAWSVGSNQPQHF. The CDR3 region has the DNA TGTGCCTGGAGTGTAGGGAGCAATCAGCCCCAGCATTTT.

This clone occurred once. V usage is TRBV27 and J usage is TRBJ1-1; D is unclear. Trimming cost V 0 bases and J 4 bases, with 6 bases left between them. Per the germline V gene, CDR1 is MNHEY and CDR2 is SMNVEV (reference sequence). There are 13 residues in the CDR3. The CDR3 region is CASSLSVLTEAFF. The CDR3 bases are TGTGCCAGCAGTTTATCGGTGCTCACTGAAGCTTTCTTT.

The count of this clone is one. V is TRBV27 and J is TRBJ1-2; 7 bases agree with TRBD1. This CDR3 has 14 amino acids. The trim removed 2 bases at V and 5 bases at J, leaving 5 bases unmatched. The germline CDR1 and CDR2 sequences are MNHEY and SMNVEV (reference sequence). The chain's CDR3 is CASSLRGTVYGYTF. The CDR3 region has the DNA TGTGCCAGCAGTTTACGCGGGACAGTGTATGGCTACACCTTC.

The chain recombines TRBV28 with TRBJ2-3; D might be TRBD2 (6 bases). This CDR3 contains 15 residues. Germline CDR1 MDHEN, CDR2 SYDVKM. Trimming pared 2 bases from V and 2 bases from J, leaving 11 bases between. In nucleotides, the CDR3 is TGTGCCAGCAGTTTAGGGGGGTCTTTCACAGATACGCAGTATTTT. It encodes CASSLGGSFTDTQYF.

CDR3 in DNA: TGTGCCAGCAGCTCCGGGACAGGGTCCGATGAGCAGTTCTTC. Translated, it gives CASSSGTGSDEQFF. The chain links TRBV6-5 to TRBJ2-1; 9 nucleotides match TRBD1. Germline lookup yields CDR1 MNHEY and CDR2 SVGAGI. The CDR3 totals 14 residues. V lost 6 bases to trimming and J lost 8 bases; unmatched junction nucleotides: 8.

J is TRBJ2-1 and V is TRBV29-1; 7 nucleotides match TRBD1. Germline V gives CDR1 SQVTM, CDR2 ANQGSEA. V trimming: 7 bases; J trimming: 3 bases; junction bases outside the gene matches: 6. This CDR3 is built from 13 residues. The CDR3 is CSADGTVYNEQFF. In nucleotides, the CDR3 is TGCAGCGCTGACGGGACAGTCTACAATGAGCAGTTCTTC.

The chain joins TRBV27 to TRBJ1-2, with a weak D call TRBD1 (6 bases). V shed 6 bases and J shed 4 bases, with 9 bases lying between them. CDR3 length: 12 amino acids. Germline V gene lookup returns CDR1 MNHEY and CDR2 SMNVEV (reference sequence). The CDR3 sequence is CASRGGLYGYTF. The CDR3 nucleotides are TGTGCCAGCAGAGGGGGGCTCTATGGCTACACCTTC.

This chain connects TRBV19 to TRBJ2-3, with no clear D. Germline-derived CDR1 and CDR2 are LNHDA and SQIVND (reference sequence). V lost 1 base and J 3 bases, leaving 5 bases between the germline ends. CDR3 length equals 13 residues. The CDR3 nucleotides read TGTGCCAGTAGTATAGTAAGAACAGATACGCAGTATTTT. Amino acid sequence: CASSIVRTDTQYF.